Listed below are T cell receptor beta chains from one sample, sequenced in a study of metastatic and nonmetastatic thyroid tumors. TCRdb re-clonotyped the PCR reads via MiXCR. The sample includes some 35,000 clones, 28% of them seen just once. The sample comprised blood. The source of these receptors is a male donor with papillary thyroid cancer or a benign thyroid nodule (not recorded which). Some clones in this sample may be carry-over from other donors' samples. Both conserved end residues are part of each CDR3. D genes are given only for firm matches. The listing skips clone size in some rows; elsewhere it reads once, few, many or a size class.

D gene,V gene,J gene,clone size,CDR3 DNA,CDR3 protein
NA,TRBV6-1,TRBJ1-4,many,TGTGCCAGCAGTGAAGTGGCAGGGGAAGGTGAAAAACTGTTTTTT,CASSEVAGEGEKLFF
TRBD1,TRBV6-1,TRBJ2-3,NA,TGTGCCAGCAGTGAGTTGAGAGGGGGCGCAGATACGCAGTATTTT,CASSELRGGADTQYF
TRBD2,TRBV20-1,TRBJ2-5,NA,TGCAGTGCCGCAGGACTAGCGGGAGGACAGACCCAGTACTTC,CSAAGLAGGQTQYF
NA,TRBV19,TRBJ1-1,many,TGTGCCAGTAGTTCGGGCAGGGGTAACACTGAAGCTTTCTTT,CASSSGRGNTEAFF
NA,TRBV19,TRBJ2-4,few,TGTGCCAGTAGTAGATACGGGGGAAGTAGAAACATTCAGTACTTC,CASSRYGGSRNIQYF
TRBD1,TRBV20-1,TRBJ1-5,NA,TGCAGTGCTCATCCCGGACAGGTCAATCAGCCCCAGCATTTT,CSAHPGQVNQPQHF
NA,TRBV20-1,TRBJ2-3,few,TGCAGTGCTAGAGTTACAGGAACAGATACGCAGTATTTT,CSARVTGTDTQYF
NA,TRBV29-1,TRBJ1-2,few,TGCAGCGTTGAGACCGGGGGCTACACCTTC,CSVETGGYTF
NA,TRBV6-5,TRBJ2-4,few,TGTGCCAGCAGTTACGCAACTACGGGTGGGGACATTCAGTACTTC,CASSYATTGGDIQYF
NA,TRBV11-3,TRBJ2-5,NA,TGTGCCAGCAGCTTCCGGGACGTCCGGGGGGAGACCCAGTACTTC,CASSFRDVRGETQYF
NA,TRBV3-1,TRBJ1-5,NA,TGTGCCAGCAGCCAAGGTACTTCAATGGGCAATCAGCCCCAGCATTTT,CASSQGTSMGNQPQHF
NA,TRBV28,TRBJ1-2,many,TGTGCCAGCAGTAACCCTTCCCCGGATGGCTACACCTTC,CASSNPSPDGYTF
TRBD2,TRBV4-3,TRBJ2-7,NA,TGCGCCAGCAGCCGGGGGGCTAGCGGGATCGTCTCCTACGAGCAGTACTTC,CASSRGASGIVSYEQYF
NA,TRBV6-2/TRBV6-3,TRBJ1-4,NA,TGTGCCAGCAGTCCGGGTGGGACAAATGAAAAACTGTTTTTT,CASSPGGTNEKLFF
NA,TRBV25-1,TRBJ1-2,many,TGTGCCAGCAGTTCAGAACTGGCCCGGGACCGGAACGGCTACACCTTC,CASSSELARDRNGYTF
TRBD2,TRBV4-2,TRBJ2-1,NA,TGTGCCAGCAGCCAAGATCGGGCGAGCGGGAGGGCCAATGAGCAGTTCTTC,CASSQDRASGRANEQFF
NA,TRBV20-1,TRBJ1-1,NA,TGCAGTGCTAGAGATGGAAAGAGAACGGTGAACACTGAAGCTTTCTTT,CSARDGKRTVNTEAFF